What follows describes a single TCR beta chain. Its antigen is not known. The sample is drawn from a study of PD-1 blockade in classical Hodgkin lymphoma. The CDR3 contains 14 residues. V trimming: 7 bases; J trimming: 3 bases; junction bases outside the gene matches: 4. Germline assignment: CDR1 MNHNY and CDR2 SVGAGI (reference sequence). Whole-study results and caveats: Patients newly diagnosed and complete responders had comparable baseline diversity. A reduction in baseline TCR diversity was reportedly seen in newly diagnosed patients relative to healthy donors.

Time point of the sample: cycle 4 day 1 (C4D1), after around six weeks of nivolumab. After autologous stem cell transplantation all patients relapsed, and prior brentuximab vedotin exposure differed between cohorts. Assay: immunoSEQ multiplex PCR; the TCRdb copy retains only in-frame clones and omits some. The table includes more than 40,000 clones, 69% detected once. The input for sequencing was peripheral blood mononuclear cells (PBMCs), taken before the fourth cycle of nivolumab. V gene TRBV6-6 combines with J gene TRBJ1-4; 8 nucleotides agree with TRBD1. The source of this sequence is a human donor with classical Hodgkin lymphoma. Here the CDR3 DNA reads TGTGCCAGCACCCAGGGGGCGGCTAATGAAAAACTGTTTTTT. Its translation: CASTQGAANEKLFF.